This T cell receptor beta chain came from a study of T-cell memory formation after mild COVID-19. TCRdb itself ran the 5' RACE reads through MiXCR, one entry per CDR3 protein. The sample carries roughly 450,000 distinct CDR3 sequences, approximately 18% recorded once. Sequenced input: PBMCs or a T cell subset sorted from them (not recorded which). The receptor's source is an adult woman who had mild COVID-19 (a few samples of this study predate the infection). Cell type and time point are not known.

The CDR3 is CASSSARRPQPQETQYF. CDR3 nucleotide sequence: TGTGCCAGCAGCTCGGCGAGGCGCCCCCAGCCACAGGAGACCCAGTACTTC. The rearrangement uses TRBV7-2 and TRBJ2-5; D is uncertain. Deletions cut 4 bases from V and 5 bases from J, with 23 bases between. The CDR3 is 17 residues long. The germline V gene has CDR1 SGHTA and CDR2 FQGNSA.